The 5 T cell receptor beta chains below were found in one sample sequenced in a study of cytomegalovirus exposure and HLA in healthy donors. Both 60 Vbeta primers and 13 Jbeta primers went into the PCR. The table came from immunoSEQ multiplex PCR; TCRdb's copy has only in-frame clones and leaves some out. The sample lists around 110,000 clones, less than 80% seen once, with roughly 8.6% in the top ten. The sequencing input was PBMCs. The receptor set was obtained from a woman between 35 and 50 years old in good health and CMV-seropositive.

The chain couples TRBV23-1 to TRBJ1-1; the D is unclear. TRBV23-1 is classed as an ORF, of uncertain function. Between the trimmed V and J ends, which lost 0 bases and 2 bases, there was a span of 19 bases. This CDR3 comprises 18 residues. CDR3 DNA: TGCGCCAGCAGTCAATCAGGCAGCGCTCGGGTTTTAAACACTGAAGCTTTCTTT. Its protein product is CASSQSGSARVLNTEAFF.

This clone has just a few counts. The genes are TRBV30 and TRBJ2-7, with a possible D match to TRBD1 (5 bases). Trimming removed 7 bases from V and 0 bases from J, with 16 bases in between. In germline, CDR1 is GTSNPN, CDR2 SVGIG (reference sequence). The CDR3 consists of 14 residues. The DNA of the CDR3 is TGTGCCTTACTGGGGCCGGATAGCTCCTACGAGCAGTACTTC. Translation: CALLGPDSSYEQYF.

The V and J genes are TRBV6-1 and TRBJ1-1; D gene ambiguous. Germline V gives CDR1 MNHNS, CDR2 SASEGT. This CDR3 spans 11 amino acids. V lost 8 bases and J 4 bases, leaving 8 bases between the germline ends. The CDR3 region is CASDFSTEAFF. The CDR3 nucleotides are TGTGCCAGCGACTTTAGCACTGAAGCTTTCTTT.

The chain carries TRBV7-9 and TRBJ2-3; tentatively, D is TRBD2 (5 bases). Trimming removed 4 bases at V and 3 bases at J, with 11 bases between. The germline V gene has CDR1 SEHNR and CDR2 FQNEAQ (reference sequence). The CDR3 consists of 14 residues. As DNA, the CDR3 is TGTGCCAGCAGCTCTCGGGGTGAGACAGATACGCAGTATTTT. Its protein product is CASSSRGETDTQYF.

The rearrangement joins TRBV19 to TRBJ1-2; 7 bases are a match to TRBD1. Germline assignment: CDR1 LNHDA and CDR2 SQIVND (reference sequence). The CDR3 consists of 11 residues. V lost 7 bases to trimming and J lost 6 bases; unmatched junction nucleotides: 2. CDR3: CASNDRDGYTF. In DNA, the CDR3 is TGTGCCAGTAACGACAGGGATGGCTACACCTTC.